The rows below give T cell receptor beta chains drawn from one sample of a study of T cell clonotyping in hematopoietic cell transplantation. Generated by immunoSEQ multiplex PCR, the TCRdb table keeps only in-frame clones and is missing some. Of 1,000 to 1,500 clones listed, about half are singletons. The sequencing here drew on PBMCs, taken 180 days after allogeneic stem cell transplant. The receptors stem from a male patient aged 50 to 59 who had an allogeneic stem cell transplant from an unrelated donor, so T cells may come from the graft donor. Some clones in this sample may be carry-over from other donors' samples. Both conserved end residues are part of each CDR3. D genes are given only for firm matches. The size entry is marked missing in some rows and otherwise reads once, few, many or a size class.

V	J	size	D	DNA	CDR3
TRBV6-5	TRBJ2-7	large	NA	TGTGCCAGCAGTTCAGGTCCGTGGGGCGAGCAGTACTTC	CASSSGPWGEQYF
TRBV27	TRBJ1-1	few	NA	TGTGCCAGCAGTTTATCGAGCTCCGGGAGGACTGAAGCTTTCTTT	CASSLSSSGRTEAFF
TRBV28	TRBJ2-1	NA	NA	TGTGCCAGCAGTTTAGGGGTGAGGGTTGGCAATGAGCAGTTCTTC	CASSLGVRVGNEQFF
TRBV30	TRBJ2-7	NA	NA	TGTGCCTGGAGGAGCAGTACCTACGAGCAGTACTTC	CAWRSSTYEQYF
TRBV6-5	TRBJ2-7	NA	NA	TGTGCCAGCAGTTCAGGGACAATCTCCGAGCAGTACTTC	CASSSGTISEQYF
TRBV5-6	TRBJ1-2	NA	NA	TGTGCCAGCAGCTTGTGGGTGGAGCAACCACAAAGCTACACCTTC	CASSLWVEQPQSYTF